Following are 13 T cell receptor beta chains from one sample sequenced in a study of cytomegalovirus exposure and HLA in healthy donors. The PCR made use of 60 Vbeta and 13 Jbeta primers. Here immunoSEQ multiplex PCR was the method, and the copy in TCRdb shows in-frame clones only, minus some. The repertoire holds about 200,000 clones, with about 70% as singletons. The sequencing sample was made of PBMCs. Receptors were obtained from a man between 40 and 49 years old in good health and CMV-seropositive.

This chain links TRBV7-2 with TRBJ2-5; 10 bases map to TRBD2. CDR3 length: 13 residues. V gave up 0 bases and J gave up 9 bases; unmatched junction bases: 1. Germline V gene sequence: CDR1 SGHTA, CDR2 FQGNSA. CDR3 loop: CASSLAAGGPQYF. CDR3 DNA sequence: TGTGCCAGCAGCTTAGCAGCGGGGGGGCCCCAGTACTTC.

The chain is built from TRBV28 and TRBJ2-7, with D possibly TRBD2 on 5 matching bases. Germline V gene sequence: CDR1 MDHEN, CDR2 SYDVKM. V lost 3 bases to trimming and J lost 0 bases, with 12 bases between them. The CDR3 runs 15 residues. As DNA, the CDR3 is TGTGCCAGCAGTTTTGGGCGGGTCAGCTCCTACGAGCAGTACTTC. Translating gives CASSFGRVSSYEQYF.

Of note for this clone: Sequence at one end of the junction differs from germline and may be a read error. The same CDR3 also results from other DNA sequences found in this sample. This chain uses TRBV7-2 with TRBJ2-4; 7 nucleotides agree with TRBD2. The CDR3 has 15 amino acids. The germline V gene encodes CDR1 SGHTA and CDR2 FQGNSA. CDR3 DNA sequence: TGCGCCAGCAGCAGTGGGGGGGTTGGCAAAAACATTCAGTACTTC. Its translation: CASSSGGVGKNIQYF.

V and J are TRBV6-5 and TRBJ2-2; D is uncertain. Trimming took 1 base from V and 0 from J, leaving 6 bases between them. This CDR3 contains 15 residues. Per germline, CDR1 MNHEY and CDR2 SVGAGI. Written as DNA, the CDR3 is TGTGCCAGCAGTTACTACAGCCCGAACACCGGGGAGCTGTTTTTT. Translation gives CASSYYSPNTGELFF.

This clone was seen a handful of times. The CDR3 is CASSPQGDEKLFF. The CDR3 nucleotides read TGTGCCAGCTCACCACAAGGGGATGAAAAACTGTTTTTT. The chain combines TRBV18 with TRBJ1-4, with D tentatively TRBD1 (5 bases). Germline V gene lookup returns CDR1 KGHSH and CDR2 LQKENI. This CDR3 region has 13 residues. V was clipped by 1 base and J by 6 bases, with 6 bases between them.

This clone was observed a handful of times. The rearrangement joins TRBV9 to TRBJ1-2; TRBD1 agrees at 8 bases. From germline, CDR1 is SGDLS and CDR2 YYNGEE. J was trimmed by 8 bases and V by 4 bases; bases with no gene match: 13. This CDR3 is built from 15 residues. The CDR3 DNA sequence: TGTGCCAGCAGCATTACAGGGGGTTTAGCCGGGGGCTACACCTTC. Translating gives CASSITGGLAGGYTF.

V gene TRBV6-5 combines with J gene TRBJ2-7; 9 bases agree with TRBD1. The CDR3 totals 15 residues. Germline CDR1 is MNHEY and CDR2 is SVGAGI. V was pared by 0 bases and J by 4 bases, with 4 bases of the junction left unmatched. In DNA form, the CDR3 reads TGTGCCAGCAGTTACTCTTACAGGGGGCGGTACGAGCAGTACTTC. As protein: CASSYSYRGRYEQYF.

This clone is a singleton in its sample. This sequence joins TRBV28 and TRBJ1-2; D may be TRBD1 (5 bases). The CDR3 loop spans 14 amino acids. The germline V and J ends were trimmed by 5 bases and 5 bases, with 15 bases remaining between them. Looked up from germline, CDR1 is MDHEN and CDR2 is SYDVKM. The CDR3 spells CASSLGAPSYGYTF. The CDR3 DNA is TGTGCCAGCAGTCTTGGGGCCCCCTCTTATGGCTACACCTTC.

The V gene is TRBV9, the J gene TRBJ2-1; D is perhaps TRBD1 (5 bases). V lost 6 bases and J lost 5, with 18 bases in between. The CDR3 spans 15 residues. Germline CDR1 and CDR2: SGDLS and YYNGEE. CDR3 DNA: TGTGCCAGCATCCTCCAACAGGTGTATAACAATGAGCAGTTCTTC. As protein: CASILQQVYNNEQFF.

J is TRBJ1-4 and V is TRBV6-5; no clear D. Germline V lookup: CDR1 MNHEY, CDR2 SVGAGI. There are 14 residues in the CDR3. Trimming cost V 6 bases and J 3 bases, with 11 bases left between them. CDR3 residues: CASSPRLSNEKLFF. The CDR3 nucleotides are TGTGCCAGCAGCCCTAGATTGTCTAATGAAAAACTGTTTTTT.

The chain recombines TRBV5-4 with TRBJ2-3; tentatively, D is TRBD2 (6 bases). Trimming cost V 4 bases and J 0 bases, with 15 bases left between them. Germline V gene data show CDR1 as SGHNT and CDR2 as YYREEE (reference sequence). This CDR3 has 16 residues. CDR3 region: CASSLGRIESTDTQYF. The CDR3, as DNA: TGTGCCAGCAGCCTGGGGAGGATTGAAAGCACAGATACGCAGTATTTT.

V gene TRBV5-1 combines with J gene TRBJ1-1; D is possibly TRBD1 (5 bases). Germline V lookup: CDR1 SGHRS, CDR2 YFSETQ. V was pared by 0 bases and J by 4 bases, with 13 bases between. This CDR3 spans 15 amino acids. The CDR3 DNA follows: TGCGCCAGCAGCTTGGCGACAGCCGGATCCACTGAAGCTTTCTTT. This codes for CASSLATAGSTEAFF.

The chain links TRBV20-1 to TRBJ1-2; D is ambiguous. Trimming stripped 6 bases from V and 8 bases from J, with 10 bases between. The CDR3 has 10 residues. The germline V gene encodes CDR1 DFQATT and CDR2 SNEGSKA (reference sequence). Here the CDR3 reads CSAPAWGYTF. CDR3 coding DNA: TGCAGTGCACCTGCGTGGGGCTACACCTTC.